The 10 T cell receptor beta chains below all came from one sample that was sequenced in a study of blood T cell repertoires in COVID-19. Sequencing was performed with immunoSEQ multiplex PCR; in TCRdb, only in-frame clones are kept and a portion is missing. In the table there are around 400,000 clones, approximately 90% of which are singletons. The sequenced sample was PBMCs or T cells enriched from blood (not recorded which). These receptors were taken from a woman in her late teens or twenties who had been exposed to COVID-19.

This chain connects TRBV20-1 to TRBJ1-2, with 8 nucleotides matching TRBD1. CDR3 length: 13 residues. With 3 bases clipped from V and 5 bases from J, the junction kept 5 bases outside the gene matches. Germline V CDR1 and CDR2: DFQATT, SNEGSKA (reference sequence). CDR3 sequence (DNA): TGCAGTGCTAGTGACAGGGGTGGGTATGGCTACACCTTC. Protein: CSASDRGGYGYTF.

This clone was observed a few times. This chain connects TRBV28 to TRBJ2-1, with TRBD2 matching 14 bases. V gave up 5 bases and J gave up 9 bases; unmatched junction bases: 21. This CDR3 has 20 amino acids. Per the germline V gene, CDR1 is MDHEN and CDR2 is SYDVKM. The CDR3 sequence: CASSLLSTFGLAGGMGEQFF. The CDR3 nucleotides read TGTGCCAGCAGTCTACTATCCACATTCGGACTAGCGGGGGGTATGGGTGAGCAGTTCTTC.

This clone has a handful of counts. The chain couples TRBV5-4 to TRBJ2-1, with 7 bases fitting TRBD2. With V trimmed by 9 bases and J by 5 bases, 11 bases remained unmatched. Germline V gene sequence: CDR1 SGHNT, CDR2 YYREEE (reference sequence). The CDR3 contains 14 residues. CDR3 sequence (DNA): TGTGCCATCATGACTAGCCAGGGAGACAATGAGCAGTTCTTC. Its protein product is CAIMTSQGDNEQFF.

This clone has only one observation. At one boundary the junction diverges from the germline segment, which might be a read error. This chain uses TRBV5-8 with TRBJ1-2, with a possible D match to TRBD1 (6 bases). The germline V gene has CDR1 SGHTS and CDR2 YDEGEE. The CDR3 sequence is 13 residues long. CDR3 region: CASSLRTVYGYIF. For the CDR3, the DNA is TGTGCCAGCAGCTTGAGGACAGTTTATGGCTACATCTTC.

In its sample, this clone was seen once. This chain links TRBV5-1 with TRBJ2-1, with a possible D match to TRBD2 (6 bases). Trimming cost V 3 bases and J 2 bases, with 12 bases left between them. The CDR3 sequence is 15 residues long. Looked up from germline, CDR1 is SGHRS and CDR2 is YFSETQ. CDR3 sequence reads: CASSSASEAYNEQFF. DNA for the CDR3: TGCGCCAGCAGCTCGGCTAGCGAGGCCTACAATGAGCAGTTCTTC.

There are a few counts of this clone. The chain recombines TRBV9 with TRBJ1-1; TRBD1 agrees at 7 bases. The CDR3 totals 16 residues. The germline V gene encodes CDR1 SGDLS and CDR2 YYNGEE. After removal of 0 bases from V and 7 bases from J, the junction contained 12 bases not matched to a gene. The chain's CDR3 is CASSVDPSGGISEAFF. The CDR3 bases are TGTGCCAGCAGCGTAGACCCCTCAGGGGGAATCAGTGAAGCTTTCTTT.

The J gene is TRBJ1-6, the V gene TRBV28, with 8 positions matching TRBD1. The length of the CDR3 is 17 residues. Trimming at V came to 3 bases and at J to 0 bases, leaving 4 bases not matched to a gene. Germline lookup yields CDR1 MDHEN and CDR2 SYDVKM. CDR3 in amino acids: CASSFSTGGSYNSPLHF. CDR3 DNA: TGTGCCAGCAGTTTTAGTACAGGGGGCTCCTATAATTCACCCCTCCACTTT.

The V gene is TRBV10-3, the J gene TRBJ2-1, with 12 bases that match TRBD2. There are 14 residues in the CDR3. In germline, CDR1 is ENHRY, CDR2 SYGVKD. J was trimmed by 9 bases and V by 6 bases; bases with no gene match: 6. For the CDR3, the DNA is TGTGCCATCAGGACTAGCGGGAGTCAGGGTGAGCAGTTCTTC. Translating it yields CAIRTSGSQGEQFF.

In its sample, this clone was seen once. This CDR3 is CSVGGRLYNEQFF. Here the CDR3 DNA reads TGCAGCGTTGGCGGGAGGCTTTACAATGAGCAGTTCTTC. This sequence joins TRBV29-1 and TRBJ2-1; 8 bases are a match to TRBD2. Unmatched junction bases numbered 3, after V lost 4 bases and J lost 4 bases. CDR3 length equals 13 residues. Germline assignment: CDR1 SQVTM and CDR2 ANQGSEA.

The chain links TRBV28 to TRBJ2-1, with D unclear. There are 12 residues in the CDR3. Looked up from germline, CDR1 is MDHEN and CDR2 is SYDVKM. The V gene lost 8 bases and the J gene lost 6 bases, with 11 bases spanning the gap. As DNA, the CDR3 is TGTGCCAGCTTAGAGACACCCAATGAGCAGTTCTTC. This codes for CASLETPNEQFF.